This entry features one TCR beta chain sequence. The antigen is unknown. The data were obtained in a study of T cell responses to AZD1222 COVID-19 vaccine. Across the study: Doses given second, at about 4 or about 12 weeks, were pooled. Whole-study results and caveats: Every sample of the repertoires postdated the peak T cell response. Spike was spanned by vaccine-associated CD4 TCRs, with dominance at 160-218 and 743-854. Mostly white British, mostly female donors; authors suggested clonal diversity may be underestimated.

Germline V gene data show CDR1 as SQVTM and CDR2 as ANQGSEA. The CDR3 is 13 residues long. V gave up 4 bases and J gave up 3 bases, with 12 bases separating them. The data were produced by immunoSEQ multiplex PCR, yet TCRdb's version contains in-frame clones alone and is incomplete. The table lists 100,000 to 150,000 clones, approximately 88% of them singletons. Sequencing used peripheral blood, obtained on day 0 of AZD1222 vaccination. The origin of this receptor is an adult in good health. The rearrangement joins TRBV29-1 to TRBJ1-2; D might be TRBD1 (6 bases). The chain's CDR3 is CSVVRGWDYGYTF. The CDR3 coding sequence is TGCAGCGTTGTAAGGGGGTGGGACTATGGCTACACCTTC.